The 28 T cell receptor beta chains below all came from one sample that was sequenced in a study of blood T cell repertoires in COVID-19. Sequencing used immunoSEQ multiplex PCR; TCRdb keeps in-frame clones, though not all of them. The repertoire holds 350,000 to 450,000 clones, with 80% to 90% as singletons. Material for sequencing was PBMCs or T cells enriched from blood (not recorded which). The receptors were gathered from a man aged 30 to 39 who had recovered from COVID-19.

This chain uses TRBV18 with TRBJ1-4; TRBD1 agrees at 9 bases. The germline gives CDR1 KGHSH, CDR2 LQKENI. This CDR3 is 18 amino acids long. Trimming took 6 bases from V and 0 from J; bases not matched to a gene: 11. For the CDR3, the DNA is TGTGCCAGCTCTCCGAGGGACAGGGCGTATGCAACTAATGAAAAACTGTTTTTT. It codes for CASSPRDRAYATNEKLFF. Filled out from reference TRBV18 and TRBJ1-4, the complete variable domain reads NAGVMQNPRHLVRRRGQEARLRCSPMKGHSHVYWYRQLPEEGLKFMVYLQKENIIDESGMPKERFSAEFPKEGPSILRIQQVVRGDSAAYFCASSPRDRAYATNEKLFFGSGTQLSVL.

The chain links TRBV3-1 (or the pseudogene TRBV3-2) to TRBJ1-5; D may be TRBD1 (5 bases). Germline CDR1 LGHDT, CDR2 YNNKEL (reference sequence). The CDR3 consists of 15 residues. The V and J ends lost 1 base and 4 bases respectively, with 11 bases between them. The CDR3 region is CASSQGTPGNQPQHF. The CDR3 DNA reads as TGTGCCAGCAGCCAAGGTACCCCAGGGAATCAGCCCCAGCATTTT.

The CDR3 protein is CASRSTNAYEQYF. CDR3 sequence (DNA): TGTGCCAGCAGGTCGACAAATGCCTACGAGCAGTACTTC. This chain links TRBV27 with TRBJ2-7; no reliable D call. V lost 6 bases and J lost 2, with 11 bases in between. The CDR3 is 13 amino acids. Germline lookup yields CDR1 MNHEY and CDR2 SMNVEV (reference sequence).

The DNA for the CDR3 is TGTGCCAGCAGCAAAGTCCCGGGACAGGGGGCTTCCAACACCGGGGAGCTGTTTTTT. As protein: CASSKVPGQGASNTGELFF. The chain uses TRBV21-1 and TRBJ2-2; the table's D call TRBD1 went unverified against the DNA. TRBV21-1 is reported as a pseudogene. This CDR3 is built from 19 residues.

This clone was recorded once. V and J are TRBV18 and TRBJ2-7; 9 bases agree with TRBD1. Per the germline V gene, CDR1 is KGHSH and CDR2 is LQKENI. The CDR3 spans 14 residues. The junction had 5 bases not matched to a gene; V was cut back by 4 bases and J by 4 bases. The DNA of the CDR3 is TGTGCCAGCTCACGACAGGGGGAGTCTTACGAGCAGTACTTC. Residues: CASSRQGESYEQYF.

The rearrangement joins TRBV15 to TRBJ2-3; TRBD2 might be the D (5 bases). The CDR3 consists of 15 residues. Germline lookup yields CDR1 LNHNV and CDR2 YYDKDF (reference sequence). V gave up 0 bases and J gave up 2 bases, with 9 bases separating them. DNA of the CDR3: TGTGCCACCAGCAGAGATACGGGATTCACAGATACGCAGTATTTT. This sequence encodes CATSRDTGFTDTQYF.

The chain carries TRBV5-1 and TRBJ2-5; TRBD2 aligns across 14 bases. This CDR3 region has 16 residues. CDR1 is SGHRS and CDR2 is YFSETQ in the germline V gene. V shed 4 bases, J shed 1 base, and the junction held 3 bases outside the gene matches. In nucleotides, the CDR3 is TGCGCCAGCAGCCCCGGGACTAGCGGGGGCCAAGAGACCCAGTACTTC. Encoded protein: CASSPGTSGGQETQYF.

This chain joins TRBV10-3 and TRBJ1-6; D gene ambiguous. Trimming pared 4 bases from V and 5 bases from J, leaving 9 bases between. The germline V gene has CDR1 ENHRY and CDR2 SYGVKD. CDR3 size: 14 residues. The CDR3 sequence is CAISAGRDNSPLHF. The CDR3 DNA sequence: TGTGCCATCAGTGCGGGGAGGGATAATTCACCCCTCCACTTT.

The V call is TRBV12-3 or TRBV12-4, the J call TRBJ2-1; a possible D gene is TRBD2 (6 bases). V lost 3 bases and J lost 12, with 12 bases in between. This CDR3 region has 12 residues. The CDR3 is CASSFAPGLQFF. In nucleotides, the CDR3 is TGTGCCAGCAGTTTTGCTCCGGGACTGCAGTTCTTC.

The chain couples TRBV28 to TRBJ2-3, with 7 bases that match TRBD2. This CDR3 spans 12 amino acids. J was trimmed by 8 bases and V by 5 bases; bases with no gene match: 4. Germline V gene sequence: CDR1 MDHEN, CDR2 SYDVKM. The DNA of the CDR3 is TGTGCCAGCAGTCGGGGACTATCTACGCAGTATTTT. It encodes CASSRGLSTQYF.

The chain joins TRBV7-9 to TRBJ1-1; D gene uncertain. V lost 5 bases, J lost 7 bases, and 8 bases lay in between. The CDR3 is 11 amino acids. Germline lookup yields CDR1 SEHNR and CDR2 FQNEAQ (reference sequence). Written as DNA, the CDR3 is TGTGCCAGCAGCAAACCGGGTGAAGCTTTCTTT. Protein product: CASSKPGEAFF.

Only one count was recorded for this clone. The chain combines TRBV29-1 with TRBJ1-2, with no clear D. Looked up from germline, CDR1 is SQVTM and CDR2 is ANQGSEA. Trimming took 7 bases from V and 5 from J, leaving 20 bases between them. The CDR3 consists of 14 residues. The CDR3 loop reads CSAREQTGEYGYTF. CDR3 sequence (DNA): TGCAGCGCGCGGGAGCAGACTGGGGAATATGGCTACACCTTC.

V usage is TRBV21-1 and J usage is TRBJ1-1; the table assigns TRBD1, which was not confirmed against the DNA. TRBV21-1 is a documented pseudogene. The CDR3 totals 16 residues. The CDR3 coding sequence is TGTGCCAGCAGCAAAGCGCAGGGGTGGGGGAGAGCTGAAGCTTTCTTT. Amino acids: CASSKAQGWGRAEAFF.

V gene TRBV3-1 (or the pseudogene TRBV3-2) combines with J gene TRBJ2-1; a possible D gene is TRBD2 (6 bases). CDR3 length equals 18 residues. The V end lost 4 bases, the J end lost 0 bases, and 19 bases lay between the germline ends. Germline V gene data show CDR1 as LGHDT and CDR2 as YNNKEL (reference sequence). The CDR3 reads CASSRLSGLLSSYNEQFF. The CDR3 region has the DNA TGTGCCAGCAGCCGACTCTCGGGACTCCTCAGCTCCTACAATGAGCAGTTCTTC.

The chain is built from TRBV28 and TRBJ2-7, with a weak D call TRBD1 (5 bases). The CDR3 length is 11 residues. The germline gives CDR1 MDHEN, CDR2 SYDVKM. The germline V and J ends were trimmed by 9 bases and 7 bases, with 13 bases remaining between them. CDR3 loop: CASWGAVEQYF. The CDR3 DNA follows: TGTGCCAGTTGGGGCGCCGTGGAGCAGTACTTC.

The chain couples TRBV12-5 to TRBJ2-7, with 8 positions matching TRBD1. The CDR3 has 14 residues. From germline, CDR1 is LGHNT and CDR2 FRNRAP. V lost 7 bases, J lost 0 bases, and 5 bases stayed unmatched. As DNA, the CDR3 is TGTGCTAGTGTCGCTGGACAGGGCTCCTACGAGCAGTACTTC. Translation: CASVAGQGSYEQYF. The full variable domain, its missing parts supplied by reference TRBV12-5 and TRBJ2-7, is DARVTQTPRHKVTEMGQEVTMRCQPILGHNTVFWYRQTMMQGLELLAYFRNRAPLDDSGMPKDRFSAEMPDATLATLKIQPSEPRDSAVYFCASVAGQGSYEQYFGPGTRLTVT.

The rearrangement links TRBV6-5 to TRBJ1-5; D is perhaps TRBD1 (6 bases). Germline V gene lookup returns CDR1 MNHEY and CDR2 SVGAGI. The CDR3 length is 13 residues. Deletions cut 8 bases from V and 7 bases from J, with 15 bases between. CDR3 protein: CASSQGLGQPQHF. CDR3 nucleotides: TGTGCCAGCTCACAGGGCCTGGGGCAGCCCCAGCATTTT.

The CDR3 reads CASSPTSGRLTDTQYF. The CDR3 coding sequence is TGTGCCAGCAGCCCGACTAGCGGGAGACTCACAGATACGCAGTATTTT. The chain carries TRBV4-2 and TRBJ2-3; 12 nucleotides align to TRBD2. Trimming removed 4 bases from V and 2 bases from J; junction bases left unmatched: 4. The CDR3 runs to 16 residues. CDR1 and CDR2 (germline): LGHNA, YNFKEQ.

The CDR3 DNA follows: TGCGCCAGCAGCCTTCCCGGGACAGGCTACAATGAGCAGTTCTTC. Encoded protein: CASSLPGTGYNEQFF. J is TRBJ2-1 and V is TRBV5-1; 8 bases line up with TRBD1. The CDR3 totals 15 residues. CDR1 and CDR2 (germline): SGHRS, YFSETQ. J gave up 3 bases and V 4 bases, and 6 bases lay outside the gene matches.

This chain connects TRBV5-1 to TRBJ1-1, with D hard to call. The CDR3 contains 13 residues. Trimming cost V 5 bases and J 5 bases, with 13 bases left between them. The germline V gene encodes CDR1 SGHRS and CDR2 YFSETQ. CDR3 sequence (DNA): TGCGCCAGCAGAGACATTAGAAGGACTGAAGCTTTCTTT. It codes for CASRDIRRTEAFF.

The table lists this clone with a few counts. The chain has TRBV7-9 and TRBJ1-2; the D gene is possibly TRBD1 (6 bases). V lost 5 bases, J lost 7 bases, and 14 bases lay in between. Germline-derived CDR1 and CDR2 are SEHNR and FQNEAQ (reference sequence). There are 13 residues in the CDR3. CDR3 DNA: TGTGCCAGCAGCGTACAGGGTCTCAGTGGCTACACCTTC. Amino acids: CASSVQGLSGYTF.

The gene calls are TRBV6-5 and TRBJ1-5, with TRBD1 identical over 7 bases. Looked up from germline, CDR1 is MNHEY and CDR2 is SVGAGI. V lost 5 bases, J lost 6 bases, and 4 bases stayed unmatched. The CDR3 consists of 13 residues. The CDR3 region is CASSTGVLQPQHF. DNA of the CDR3: TGTGCCAGCAGTACAGGGGTTCTTCAGCCCCAGCATTTT.

CDR3 loop: CAGQGSDTGELFF. The CDR3 nucleotides read TGTGCCGGACAGGGTTCGGACACCGGGGAGCTGTTTTTT. This chain uses TRBV30 with TRBJ2-2, with TRBD1 matching over 8 bases. Germline lookup yields CDR1 GTSNPN and CDR2 SVGIG (reference sequence). The CDR3 totals 13 residues. V dropped 8 bases and J dropped 3; count of bases not matched to a gene: 5.

Comments on this clone: At the DNA level, this CDR3 is encoded by other sequences in the same sample as well. The chain recombines TRBV19 with TRBJ2-1; 8 nucleotides agree with TRBD2. Germline assignment: CDR1 LNHDA and CDR2 SQIVND (reference sequence). CDR3 size: 15 residues. V lost 6 bases to trimming and J lost 2 bases; unmatched junction nucleotides: 6. CDR3 DNA sequence: TGTGCCAGTAGCCGCACTAGCGGCACCTACAATGAGCAGTTCTTC. Its protein is CASSRTSGTYNEQFF.

The rearrangement joins TRBV5-4 to TRBJ1-1; 9 nucleotides match TRBD1. Trimming took 4 bases from V and 11 from J; bases not matched to a gene: 9. The CDR3 is 13 amino acids. CDR1 is SGHNT, CDR2 YYREEE, per germline (reference sequence). The CDR3 sequence: CASSDRDREAAFF. The DNA of the CDR3 is TGTGCCAGCAGCGATAGGGACAGGGAGGCCGCTTTCTTT.

This clone was seen more than once but under ten times. The CDR3, as DNA: TGTGCCAGCAGCTTAGAGCTAGCGGGAGGAACCGGGGAGCTGTTTTTT. This translates into CASSLELAGGTGELFF. V is TRBV7-3 and J is TRBJ2-2; 11 positions match TRBD2. Germline V gives CDR1 SGHTA, CDR2 FQGTGA. The CDR3 totals 16 residues. Germline trimming cut 2 bases from V and 5 bases from J; bases unmatched to any gene: 4.

The chain couples TRBV28 to TRBJ2-1; 10 bases align to TRBD1. The V gene's germline CDR1 is MDHEN and CDR2 SYDVKM. The CDR3 is 14 amino acids. V gave up 6 bases and J gave up 7 bases; unmatched junction bases: 6. CDR3 in DNA: TGTGCCAGCAGGTCGGGACAGGGGTGGAATGAGCAGTTCTTC. This sequence encodes CASRSGQGWNEQFF.

The chain is built from TRBV27 and TRBJ2-3; TRBD2 agrees at 8 bases. Germline CDR1 MNHEY, CDR2 SMNVEV (reference sequence). With 2 bases clipped from V and 5 bases from J, the junction kept 9 bases outside the gene matches. The CDR3 has 16 residues. CDR3 DNA: TGTGCCAGCAGTTTAATTAGCGGGACCCTCTTAGATACGCAGTATTTT. This encodes CASSLISGTLLDTQYF.